The T cell receptor (beta chain) described here comes from a study of cytomegalovirus exposure and HLA in healthy donors. Using immunoSEQ multiplex PCR, the repertoire was profiled, and TCRdb retains in-frame clones only, with some absent. The sample has some 330,000 clones, around 86% seen once. The study, taken as a whole, reports: Researchers catalogued about 150 TCR beta chains as cytomegalovirus-associated.

Remarks on this clone: Its matching antigen is unknown.

Germline loops: CDR1 SGHTA, CDR2 FQGNSA. There are 15 residues in the CDR3. Trimming shortened V by 2 bases and J by 4 bases, and 15 bases separated the two germline ends. Sequenced input: PBMCs. This clonotype originated in a woman aged 18 to 35 in good health and CMV-seronegative. The gene calls are TRBV7-2 and TRBJ2-7; D is perhaps TRBD1 (6 bases). CDR3 region: CASSLWGQGRYEQYF. CDR3 sequence (DNA): TGTGCCAGCAGCTTATGGGGGCAGGGGCGGTACGAGCAGTACTTC.